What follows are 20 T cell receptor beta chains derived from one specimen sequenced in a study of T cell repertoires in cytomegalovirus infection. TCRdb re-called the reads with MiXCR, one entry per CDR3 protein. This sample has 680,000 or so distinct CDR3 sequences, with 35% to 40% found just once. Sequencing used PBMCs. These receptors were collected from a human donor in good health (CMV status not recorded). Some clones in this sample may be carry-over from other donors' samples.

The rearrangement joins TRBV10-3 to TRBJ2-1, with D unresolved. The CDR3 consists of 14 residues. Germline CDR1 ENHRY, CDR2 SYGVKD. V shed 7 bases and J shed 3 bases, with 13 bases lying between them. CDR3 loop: CAIKHPTDYNEQFF. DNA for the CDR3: TGTGCCATCAAGCATCCTACCGACTACAATGAGCAGTTCTTC.

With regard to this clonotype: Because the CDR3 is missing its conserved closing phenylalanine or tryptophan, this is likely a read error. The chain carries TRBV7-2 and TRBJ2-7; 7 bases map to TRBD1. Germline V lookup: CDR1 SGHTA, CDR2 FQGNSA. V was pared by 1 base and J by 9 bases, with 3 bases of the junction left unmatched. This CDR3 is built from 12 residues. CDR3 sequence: CASSLGTGLQYL. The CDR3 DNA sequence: TGTGCCAGCAGCTTAGGGACAGGCCTGCAGTACTTA.

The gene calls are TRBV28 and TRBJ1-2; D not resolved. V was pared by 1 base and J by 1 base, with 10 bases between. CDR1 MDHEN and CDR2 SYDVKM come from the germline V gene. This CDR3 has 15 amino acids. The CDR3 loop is CASSLSGSYNYGYTF. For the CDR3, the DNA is TGTGCCAGCAGTTTATCAGGTTCCTATAACTATGGCTACACCTTC.

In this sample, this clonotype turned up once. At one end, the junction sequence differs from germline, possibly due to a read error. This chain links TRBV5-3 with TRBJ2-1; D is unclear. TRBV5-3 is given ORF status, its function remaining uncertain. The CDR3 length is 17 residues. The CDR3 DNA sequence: TGTGCCAGCAGCTCGTGGTCTTCTCGGGCGCTATACAATGAGCAGTTCTTC. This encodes CASSSWSSRALYNEQFF.

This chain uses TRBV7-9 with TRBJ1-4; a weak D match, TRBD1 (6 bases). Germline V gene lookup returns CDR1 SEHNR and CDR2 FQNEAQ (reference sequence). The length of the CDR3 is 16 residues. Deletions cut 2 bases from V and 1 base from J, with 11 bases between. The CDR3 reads CASSLPGGRTNEKLFF. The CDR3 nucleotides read TGTGCCAGCAGCTTACCCGGGGGCAGAACTAATGAAAAACTGTTTTTT.

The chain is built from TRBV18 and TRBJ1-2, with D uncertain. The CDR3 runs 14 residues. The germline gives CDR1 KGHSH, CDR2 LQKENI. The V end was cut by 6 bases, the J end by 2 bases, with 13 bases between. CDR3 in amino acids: CASSSTGINYGYTF. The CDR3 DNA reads TGTGCCAGCTCCTCCACGGGTATCAACTATGGCTACACCTTC.

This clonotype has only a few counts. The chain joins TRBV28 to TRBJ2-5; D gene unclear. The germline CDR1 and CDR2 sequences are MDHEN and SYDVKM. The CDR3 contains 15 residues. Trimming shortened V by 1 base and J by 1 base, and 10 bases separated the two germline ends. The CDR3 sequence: CASSLYTPGQETQYF. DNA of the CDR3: TGTGCCAGCAGTTTATATACCCCCGGCCAAGAGACCCAGTACTTC.

The CDR3 here is CASSDWPYEQFF. CDR3 sequence (DNA): TGTGCCAGCAGTGACTGGCCTTATGAGCAGTTCTTC. The chain has TRBV28 and TRBJ2-1; no clear D. Germline assignment: CDR1 MDHEN and CDR2 SYDVKM. The CDR3 sequence is 12 residues long. The V and J ends lost 5 bases and 8 bases respectively, with 10 bases between them.

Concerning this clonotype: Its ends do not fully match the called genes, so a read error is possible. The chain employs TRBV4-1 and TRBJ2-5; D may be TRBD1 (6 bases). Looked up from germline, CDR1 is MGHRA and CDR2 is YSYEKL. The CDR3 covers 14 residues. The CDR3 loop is CASSQDEQGQTQYF. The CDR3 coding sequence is TGTGCCAGCAGCCAAGATGAACAGGGTCAGACCCAGTACTTC.

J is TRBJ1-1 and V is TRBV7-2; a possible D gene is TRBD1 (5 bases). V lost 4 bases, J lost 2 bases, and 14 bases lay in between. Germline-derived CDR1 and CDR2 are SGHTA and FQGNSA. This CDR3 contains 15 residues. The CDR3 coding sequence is TGTGCCAGCAGCTCGTCAGGGTTGATTAACACTGAAGCTTTCTTT. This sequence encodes CASSSSGLINTEAFF.

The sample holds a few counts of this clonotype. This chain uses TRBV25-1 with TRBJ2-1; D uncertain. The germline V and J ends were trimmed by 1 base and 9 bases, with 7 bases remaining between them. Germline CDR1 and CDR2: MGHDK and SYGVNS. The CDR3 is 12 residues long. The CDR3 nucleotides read TGTGCCAGCAGTGAATCTTTGGGTGAGCAGTTCTTC. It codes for CASSESLGEQFF.

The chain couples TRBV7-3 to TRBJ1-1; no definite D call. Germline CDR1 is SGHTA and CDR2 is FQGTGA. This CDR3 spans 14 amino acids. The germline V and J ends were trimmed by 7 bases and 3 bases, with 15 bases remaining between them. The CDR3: CASNLAPGDTEAFF. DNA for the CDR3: TGTGCCAGCAACCTAGCTCCGGGTGACACTGAAGCTTTCTTT.

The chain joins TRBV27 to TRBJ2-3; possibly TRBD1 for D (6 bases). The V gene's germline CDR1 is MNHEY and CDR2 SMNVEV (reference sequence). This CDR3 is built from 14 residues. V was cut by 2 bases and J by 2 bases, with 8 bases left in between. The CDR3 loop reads CASSLNRVTDTQYF. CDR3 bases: TGTGCCAGCAGTTTAAACAGGGTCACAGATACGCAGTATTTT.

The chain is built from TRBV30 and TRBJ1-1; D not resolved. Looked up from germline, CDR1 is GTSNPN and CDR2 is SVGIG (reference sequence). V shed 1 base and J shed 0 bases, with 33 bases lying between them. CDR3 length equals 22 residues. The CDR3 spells CAWSGSPAFAGATYHMNTEAFF. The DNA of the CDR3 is TGTGCCTGGAGTGGGTCTCCAGCCTTCGCAGGCGCGACATATCACATGAACACTGAAGCTTTCTTT. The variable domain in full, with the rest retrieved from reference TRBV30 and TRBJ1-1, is SQTIHQWPATLVQPVGSPLSLECTVEGTSNPNLYWYRQAAGRGLQLLFYSVGIGQISSEVPQNLSASRPQDRQFILSSKKLLLSDSGFYLCAWSGSPAFAGATYHMNTEAFFGQGTRLTVV.

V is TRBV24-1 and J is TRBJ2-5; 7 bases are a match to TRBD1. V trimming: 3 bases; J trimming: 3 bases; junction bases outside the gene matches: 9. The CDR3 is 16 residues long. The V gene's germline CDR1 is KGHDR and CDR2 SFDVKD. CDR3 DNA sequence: TGTGCCACCAGTGATACTAACCCGGGACAGAAAGAGACCCAGTACTTC. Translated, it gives CATSDTNPGQKETQYF.

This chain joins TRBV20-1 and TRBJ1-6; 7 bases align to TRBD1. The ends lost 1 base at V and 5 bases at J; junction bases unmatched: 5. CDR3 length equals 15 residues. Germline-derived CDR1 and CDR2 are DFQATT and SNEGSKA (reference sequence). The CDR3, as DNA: TGCAGTGCTAGAGTGGGGGGACAGAATAATTCACCCCTCCACTTT. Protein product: CSARVGGQNNSPLHF.

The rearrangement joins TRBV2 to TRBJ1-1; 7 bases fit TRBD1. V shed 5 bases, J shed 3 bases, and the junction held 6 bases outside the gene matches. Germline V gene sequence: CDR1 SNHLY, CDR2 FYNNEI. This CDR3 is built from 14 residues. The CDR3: CASSRQGRDTEAFF. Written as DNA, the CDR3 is TGTGCCAGCAGTAGACAGGGACGGGACACTGAAGCTTTCTTT.

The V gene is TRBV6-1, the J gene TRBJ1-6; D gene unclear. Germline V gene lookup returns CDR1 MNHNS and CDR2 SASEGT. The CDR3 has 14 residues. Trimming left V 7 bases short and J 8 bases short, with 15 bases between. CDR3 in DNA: TGTGCCAGCATTGCCGTTCGGATAGATTCACCCCTCCACTTT. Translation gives CASIAVRIDSPLHF.

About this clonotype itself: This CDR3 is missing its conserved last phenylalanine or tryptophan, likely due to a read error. CDR3 in amino acids: CASSLGATYEQYL. As DNA, the CDR3 is TGTGCCAGCAGCTTAGGCGCTACGTACGAGCAGTACTTA. V and J are TRBV7-8 and TRBJ2-7; D uncertain. V gave up 1 base and J gave up 4 bases, with 8 bases separating them. This CDR3 is 13 amino acids long. Per germline, CDR1 SGHVS and CDR2 FQNEAQ.

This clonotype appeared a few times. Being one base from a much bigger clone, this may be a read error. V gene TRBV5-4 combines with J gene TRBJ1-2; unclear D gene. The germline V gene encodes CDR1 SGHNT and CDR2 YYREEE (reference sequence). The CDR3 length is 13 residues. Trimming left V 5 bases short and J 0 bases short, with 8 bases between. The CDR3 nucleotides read TGTGCCAGCAGTTCAGAGTCTAACTATGGCTACACCTTC. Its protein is CASSSESNYGYTF.